This T cell receptor beta chain was sequenced in a study of cytomegalovirus exposure and HLA in healthy donors. Study information: As released early, the data held 80 million to 90 million unique TCRs from HLA-typed donors.

Findings of the study overall: The listing of roughly 160 TCR beta chains classed them as cytomegalovirus-associated.

With regard to this clone: Its antigen is unknown.

Per germline, CDR1 MDHEN and CDR2 SYDVKM. The V gene lost 3 bases and the J gene lost 0 bases, with 9 bases spanning the gap. There are 14 residues in the CDR3. 13 Jbeta primers and 60 Vbeta primers were used for the PCR. The table came from immunoSEQ multiplex PCR; TCRdb's copy has only in-frame clones and leaves some out. The repertoire has 150,000 or so clones, more than 70% of them found once; the top ten carry 3% to 3.5%. Source material: PBMCs. The clonotype originates from a man aged 40-49 years in good health and CMV-seronegative. The V gene is TRBV28, the J gene TRBJ2-7; a weak D match, TRBD1 (5 bases). Written as DNA, the CDR3 is TGTGCCAGCAGTTTCACGGACACCTCCTACGAGCAGTACTTC. Amino acid sequence: CASSFTDTSYEQYF.